This T cell receptor beta chain comes out of a study of cytomegalovirus exposure and HLA in healthy donors (TCRdb year 2017). Regarding the research as a whole: An earlier analysis of approximately 640 of the donors reported more than 250 Gb of sequence data and some 120 million unique TCR beta sequences from roughly 180 million T cells. About 320 gigabases of sequencing data and approximately 80 million unique TCR sequences were included in an early release covering 550 to 650 HLA-typed donors. Among the roughly 380 genotyped donors, 81% belonged to the genetic ancestry cluster associated with self-reported Caucasian donors. The aim of the study was to test whether cataloging public T cell receptors could identify signatures of past pathogen exposure. The study profiled the T cell repertoires of hundreds of subjects by immunosequencing and related them to cytomegalovirus serostatus. A separate validation cohort of 100 to 150 different subjects was used in addition to the 666-subject first cohort. High-throughput TCR immunosequencing, statistical association of individual TCRs with disease status, and machine learning were combined to predict cytomegalovirus infection status. In a later analysis, previously published TCR beta repertoires from some 640 donors were re-analyzed and high-resolution HLA genotyping was added so that TCR occurrence patterns could be studied. In the later analysis, no new phenotypic data were used to find candidate immune exposures; instead, reliance was placed on TCR beta sequences and their occurrence across donors. In an earlier analysis of over 550 of the donors, high-throughput TCR beta sequencing was used to judge whether each TCR beta V gene segment behaved as functional or pseudogenic. Alongside the repertoire data, information on donor age, sex, ethnicity and CMV serostatus was compiled. In a later genetic analysis, genome-wide SNP genotypes for about three fifths of the 666 donors were used, and that subset was treated as a discovery cohort. Every discovery cohort repertoire had been produced on one sequencing platform. Both class I and class II loci were covered by HLA typing, at four-digit resolution. Typing coverage varied by locus: about 629-630 donors for A, B, C, DRB1 and DQB1; 522 for DQA1; nearly 610 for DPA1; more than 450 for DPB1. About 5 DR-DQ haplotypes were handled as single units for association and clustering, since linkage in the cohort was strong. Among about 400 genotyped donors of the cohort, an average of about 220,000 unique TCR beta nucleotide sequences was sequenced per donor, of which 15% to 20% were non-productive.

Study-wide findings and limitations: The only immune exposure information available for the cohort was CMV serostatus. HLA typing was unavailable for some donors at each locus, so association tests used only the typed subset. Most TCR sequences were observed very rarely across donors, whereas some public TCRs were present in many individuals. Most CMV-associated TCR beta chains appeared to be HLA-restricted in a later analysis, and the HLA associations seemed to be driven largely by CMV exposure. In a later genetic analysis, fewer N-insertions in productive TCRs were reported among donors in an Asian-associated ancestry cluster than the approximately 670-donor mean. The authors suggested that the approach could potentially be extended to other disease states and immunological phenotypes. A few of the identified cytomegalovirus-associated TCR beta chains were confirmed in vitro to be specific for cytomegalovirus antigens. Linkage disequilibrium might explain the correlated functional status among segregating V segments, but an unknown experimental factor could not be excluded. Broadly in line with IMGT annotations, most TCR beta V segments showed up in productive rearrangements about 87% or about 30% of the time in an earlier analysis of 587 of the donors. When HLA alleles, especially DR and DQ, strongly co-occurred, TCR associations were difficult to assign to individual alleles. The classifier was reported to diagnose cytomegalovirus status with high specificity and sensitivity in both the original and validation cohorts. The study gave a list of under 200 TCR beta chains associated with cytomegalovirus. In a later analysis, around 15,000 TCR beta sequences were associated with specific HLA alleles at a false discovery rate of 0.05. A further reported finding was that TCR beta sequences accurately predicted the HLA-A and HLA-B alleles for most subjects in the first cohort. In a later analysis, TCR association rates were found to vary across HLA loci, with the most associated TCRs seen for DRB1 alleles and the fewest for HLA-C alleles. Roughly uniform sequencing depth across donors was assumed in presence/absence analyses, although this assumption may not hold. The sequencing pipeline was judged likely to have produced a cluster of highly shared sequence variants as a technical artifact. Because counts were too low, roughly 17 rarely observed V segments, including chromosome 9 orphons, were left out of the earlier analysis of 500 to 650 of the donors. Compared with equally common non-associated chains, HLA-associated TCR beta chains in a later analysis were more clonally expanded and had lower generation probabilities. The 87-base-pair reads could not distinguish some IMGT-functional V segments, including TRBV6-2 and TRBV6-3, so those segments were excluded. In a later genetic analysis, a missense DCLRE1C variant was associated with V-gene and J-gene trimming of TCR beta chains, and the association was replicated in an independent cohort. Several of the top co-occurrence clusters appeared to be linked to parvovirus B19, influenza, CMV and Epstein-Barr virus, according to a later analysis. In this cohort, only TCR beta chains were sequenced, and detectable features were limited by the absence of alpha or paired-chain data.

The cohort comprised more than 550 healthy bone marrow donors. All cohort members were sampled while nominally healthy, although unrecorded immune exposures were likely present. The donor was CMV seropositive and was included in the group of 289 seropositive cohort members. A peripheral blood sample was provided by each donor, and peripheral blood mononuclear cells were used for TCR beta sequencing. The Qiagen DNeasy Blood Extraction Kit was used to extract genomic DNA from the blood cell samples. With regard to this clone: Its antigen target is currently unknown. No clone much larger than this one lies a single base away; base qualities are absent.

The library was obtained by the immunoSEQ multiplex PCR assay. The multiplex PCR relied on a mix of 60 forward primers for TCR Vbeta segments and 13 reverse primers for TCR Jbeta segments. The CDR3 region of rearranged TCR beta genes was amplified from genomic DNA with a multiplex PCR assay. On the Illumina HiSeq System, the amplified TCR beta libraries were sequenced as 87-base-pair reads. The authors' pipeline ran thus. In a later analysis, about 80 million unique TCR beta chains were counted across the approximately 640 repertoires, and around 10 million of these chains were shared by at least two donors. Raw reads were error-corrected and collapsed into unique sequences with a nearest-neighbor algorithm that merged closely related sequences to remove PCR and sequencing errors. Alignment of CDR3 sequences to IMGT reference sequences was used to assign V, D and J gene segments. For a sequence to be retained, at least a six-nucleotide match to both a V gene segment and a J gene segment was required. A rearrangement counted as productive if the CDR3 had no stop codons and remained in frame with V and J, and every other rearrangement counted as non-productive. CDR3 was defined by IMGT convention, running from the second conserved V-encoded cysteine to the conserved J-encoded phenylalanine. In an earlier analysis of around 570 of the donors, sequences lacking an unambiguous match to a single V gene segment were excluded. An earlier analysis of a few hundred of the donors classified V segments as functional when productive rearrangements were above 56.7% and as segregating when the standard deviation between donors was above 5%. A statistical classification framework was developed to diagnose cytomegalovirus status using the catalog of TCR beta chain sequences. In a later analysis, V and J genes were assigned by comparing TCR nucleotide sequences against IMGT/GENE-DB human TR gene sequences. The TCRdist pipeline was used in a later analysis to assign CDR3 sequences and most-parsimonious VDJ recombination scenarios. In a later analysis, every TCR beta chain was defined by the combination of its CDR3 amino acid sequence and its V-gene family, and reads without a unique V-gene family were dropped. In a later analysis, around 600 highly shared, low-generation-probability nucleotide sequences were removed to address suspected cross-contamination and a sequencing artifact. For each public chain, a later analysis derived a clonal expansion index from normalized ranks of inferred template counts within each repertoire. In a later analysis, generation probabilities were computed with a VDJ recombination model fitted to out-of-frame rearrangements, and the resulting probabilities were checked against IGoR. Hypergeometric tests were used in a later analysis to score TCR-TCR, TCR-HLA and TCR-CMV co-occurrence, with a repertoire-size bias correction applied to the TCR pairs. A later analysis estimated false discovery rates by permuting HLA or CMV assignments 20 times. In a later analysis, co-occurring TCRs were grouped with DBSCAN, and TCRdist sequence similarity was added when clustering was performed within HLA-allele-positive subsets. Repertoires with fewer than 30,000 or more than 120,000 public chains were left out of co-occurrence clustering, as were about 5 repertoires with anomalous nucleotide sharing. TCRdb provides this immuneACCESS table in a form limited to in-frame rearrangements. Some clones are lacking; in checked studies, under half of them reflect an unresolved V gene, and why the rest are absent is not known. D and trimming were read from the DNA, whereas the V and J calls and clone size are those reported in that table. The sample table shows about 130,000 clones, and 81% are seen once. The top ten hold approximately 4% of the sample.

Trimming removed 6 bases from V and 5 bases from J, leaving 10 bases between the germline ends. The CDR3, cysteine through phenylalanine, is 11 amino acids long. Here the CDR3 DNA is all that survives: 33 bases in frame from base 1. The germline V gene yields SQVTM for CDR1 and ANQGSEA for CDR2. The sequenced material came from PBMCs. The sequence is built from TRBV29-1 and TRBJ1-1, with an unclear D gene assignment. This receptor was obtained from a man aged 18 to 30 in good health and CMV-seropositive. Here is the DNA: TGCAGCGTAAGAGAGGAGACTGAAGCTTTCTTT. Translated, it reads CSVREETEAFF.